Listed below are T cell receptor beta chains from one sample, sequenced in a study of Graves' ophthalmopathy and Graves' hyperthyroidism. TCRdb used MiXCR to reprocess the multiplex PCR reads, holding one entry per CDR3 protein. Here the sample spans roughly 700,000 distinct CDR3 sequences, around 40% being singletons. The sample was peripheral blood. The source is an adult man with Graves' ophthalmopathy. The CDR3 runs from the conserved cysteine through the conserved F or W. The order of the fields is V gene, J gene, clone size, D gene, CDR3 protein, CDR3 DNA. A D gene is named only where the DNA matches it firmly. Not all rows give a size; the values are once, few, many and, for expanded clones, a class.

V gene: TRBV25-1
J gene: TRBJ1-2
clone size: .
D gene: .
CDR3 protein: CASSGRRALGYTF
CDR3 DNA: TGTGCCAGCAGCGGACGGAGAGCCTTAGGGTACACCTTC

V gene: TRBV7-9
J gene: TRBJ1-4
clone size: .
D gene: TRBD1
CDR3 protein: CASSSRDRNEKLFF
CDR3 DNA: TGTGCCAGCAGTTCCCGGGACAGGAACGAAAAACTGTTTTTT

V gene: TRBV5-1
J gene: TRBJ2-5
clone size: .
D gene: TRBD2
CDR3 protein: CASSLAGLAGRETQYF
CDR3 DNA: TGCGCCAGCAGCTTGGCAGGGCTAGCGGGTAGGGAGACCCAGTACTTC

V gene: TRBV28
J gene: TRBJ2-5
clone size: .
D gene: .
CDR3 protein: CASSSRDNEETQYF
CDR3 DNA: TGTGCCAGCAGTTCCCGGGACAATGAAGAGACCCAGTACTTC

V gene: TRBV19
J gene: TRBJ2-7
clone size: .
D gene: TRBD2
CDR3 protein: CASSIGRAGGLNYEQYF
CDR3 DNA: TGTGCCAGTAGTATTGGGCGAGCGGGAGGGCTGAACTACGAGCAGTACTTC

V gene: TRBV20-1
J gene: TRBJ1-4
clone size: .
D gene: .
CDR3 protein: CSASVGGDEKLFF
CDR3 DNA: TGCAGTGCTAGCGTCGGGGGGGATGAAAAACTGTTTTTT

V gene: TRBV2
J gene: TRBJ1-1
clone size: many
D gene: .
CDR3 protein: CASSETGDNTEAFF
CDR3 DNA: TGTGCCAGCAGTGAGACAGGAGATAACACTGAAGCTTTCTTT

V gene: TRBV7-9
J gene: TRBJ1-4
clone size: few
D gene: TRBD1
CDR3 protein: CASSRTGPNEKLFF
CDR3 DNA: TGTGCCAGCAGCCGGACAGGGCCCAATGAAAAACTGTTTTTT

V gene: TRBV5-6
J gene: TRBJ2-7
clone size: .
D gene: .
CDR3 protein: CASSLVDSSYEQYF
CDR3 DNA: TGTGCCAGCAGCTTAGTCGACAGTTCCTACGAGCAGTACTTC

V gene: TRBV10-2
J gene: TRBJ1-4
clone size: many
D gene: .
CDR3 protein: CASSVQGGEKLFF
CDR3 DNA: TGCGCCAGCAGTGTCCAGGGAGGTGAAAAACTGTTTTTT

V gene: TRBV20-1
J gene: TRBJ2-5
clone size: few
D gene: TRBD2
CDR3 protein: CSAQLGTSGETQYF
CDR3 DNA: TGCAGTGCCCAGTTAGGGACTAGCGGAGAGACCCAGTACTTC

V gene: TRBV11-2
J gene: TRBJ1-5
clone size: many
D gene: TRBD1
CDR3 protein: CASSLSEGAGQPQHF
CDR3 DNA: TGTGCCAGCAGCTTATCTGAGGGGGCGGGACAGCCCCAGCATTTT

V gene: TRBV7-9
J gene: TRBJ2-2
clone size: .
D gene: TRBD2
CDR3 protein: CASRIAGGNTGELFF
CDR3 DNA: TGTGCCAGCAGAATAGCGGGAGGCAACACCGGGGAGCTGTTTTTT

V gene: TRBV7-7
J gene: TRBJ1-5
clone size: many
D gene: TRBD1
CDR3 protein: CASSLICGRGHQPQHF
CDR3 DNA: TGTGCTAGCAGCTTAATTTGTGGCAGGGGGCATCAGCCCCAGCATTTT

V gene: TRBV7-6
J gene: TRBJ2-2
clone size: .
D gene: TRBD2
CDR3 protein: CASSPLAGVSTGELFF
CDR3 DNA: TGCGCCAGCAGCCCTCTAGCGGGGGTTAGCACCGGGGAGCTGTTTTTT

V gene: TRBV7-9
J gene: TRBJ1-6
clone size: few
D gene: TRBD1
CDR3 protein: CASSFGTVNSPLHF
CDR3 DNA: TGTGCCAGCAGCTTTGGGACAGTCAATTCACCCCTCCACTTT

V gene: TRBV19
J gene: TRBJ2-7
clone size: .
D gene: .
CDR3 protein: CASSFFEREEQYF
CDR3 DNA: TGTGCCAGTAGTTTCTTCGAGCGTGAGGAGCAGTACTTC

V gene: TRBV20-1
J gene: TRBJ1-2
clone size: once
D gene: .
CDR3 protein: CSAPPTGAGTLNYGYTF
CDR3 DNA: TGCAGTGCTCCCCCGACAGGAGCCGGGACACTTAACTATGGCTACACCTTC

V gene: TRBV4-3
J gene: TRBJ1-1
clone size: .
D gene: .
CDR3 protein: CASSQDWGVNTEAFF
CDR3 DNA: TGCGCCAGCAGCCAAGATTGGGGAGTGAACACTGAAGCTTTCTTT

V gene: TRBV5-5
J gene: TRBJ2-5
clone size: .
D gene: TRBD1
CDR3 protein: CASSHFGTGVETQYF
CDR3 DNA: TGTGCCAGCAGCCACTTTGGGACAGGGGTAGAGACCCAGTACTTC

V gene: TRBV12-3/TRBV12-4
J gene: TRBJ1-4
clone size: many
D gene: .
CDR3 protein: CASRSLNSNEKLFF
CDR3 DNA: TGTGCCAGCAGAAGCCTAAACAGTAATGAAAAACTGTTTTTT

V gene: TRBV10-3
J gene: TRBJ1-2
clone size: .
D gene: .
CDR3 protein: CAISDGRTYGYTF
CDR3 DNA: TGTGCCATCAGTGACGGACGGACCTATGGCTACACCTTC

V gene: TRBV29-1
J gene: TRBJ1-1
clone size: many
D gene: .
CDR3 protein: CSAQWAMGEAFF
CDR3 DNA: TGCAGCGCCCAGTGGGCAATGGGTGAAGCTTTCTTT

V gene: TRBV2
J gene: TRBJ2-5
clone size: .
D gene: .
CDR3 protein: CASRRGSGTQYF
CDR3 DNA: TGTGCCAGCAGGAGGGGTAGTGGGACCCAGTACTTC

V gene: TRBV7-9
J gene: TRBJ2-7
clone size: few
D gene: .
CDR3 protein: CASSLAGLEVEQYF
CDR3 DNA: TGTGCCAGCAGTTTGGCAGGGTTAGAGGTCGAGCAGTACTTC

V gene: TRBV19
J gene: TRBJ2-7
clone size: few
D gene: .
CDR3 protein: CASSMTPTYEQYF
CDR3 DNA: TGTGCCAGTAGTATGACTCCTACCTACGAGCAGTACTTC

V gene: TRBV2
J gene: TRBJ1-2
clone size: .
D gene: .
CDR3 protein: CARDRDRVYGYTF
CDR3 DNA: TGTGCTAGAGACCGCGACAGAGTCTATGGCTACACCTTC

V gene: TRBV14
J gene: TRBJ1-6
clone size: .
D gene: .
CDR3 protein: CASSRSLHF
CDR3 DNA: TGTGCCAGCAGCCGATCCCTCCACTTT

V gene: TRBV7-6
J gene: TRBJ2-7
clone size: many
D gene: .
CDR3 protein: CASSTRAAYEQYF
CDR3 DNA: TGTGCCAGCAGCACTAGGGCAGCCTACGAGCAGTACTTC

V gene: TRBV7-2
J gene: TRBJ2-7
clone size: .
D gene: .
CDR3 protein: CASSIGPLYEQYF
CDR3 DNA: TGTGCCAGTAGTATCGGACCCCTCTACGAGCAGTACTTC

V gene: TRBV9
J gene: TRBJ1-1
clone size: many
D gene: .
CDR3 protein: CASSWDDTEAFF
CDR3 DNA: TGTGCCAGCAGCTGGGACGACACTGAAGCTTTCTTT

V gene: TRBV14
J gene: TRBJ1-1
clone size: .
D gene: .
CDR3 protein: CASSRVWGRGEAFF
CDR3 DNA: TGTGCCAGCAGCCGGGTATGGGGTCGGGGTGAAGCTTTCTTT

V gene: TRBV10-3
J gene: TRBJ1-1
clone size: .
D gene: .
CDR3 protein: CAIRDPGFTNTEAFF
CDR3 DNA: TGTGCCATCAGAGACCCAGGGTTTACGAACACTGAAGCTTTCTTT

V gene: TRBV29-1
J gene: TRBJ2-5
clone size: .
D gene: .
CDR3 protein: CSLDARQTQYF
CDR3 DNA: TGCAGCTTAGATGCTCGTCAGACCCAGTACTTC

V gene: TRBV5-6
J gene: TRBJ1-5
clone size: few
D gene: .
CDR3 protein: CASSLGGRTNQPQHF
CDR3 DNA: TGTGCCAGCAGCTTGGGGGGACGGACCAATCAGCCCCAGCATTTT

V gene: TRBV2
J gene: TRBJ2-5
clone size: once
D gene: .
CDR3 protein: CASSLSPAETQYF
CDR3 DNA: TGTGCCAGCAGCTTAAGCCCGGCAGAGACCCAGTACTTC

V gene: TRBV2
J gene: TRBJ1-4
clone size: many
D gene: .
CDR3 protein: CASTTGSNEKLFF
CDR3 DNA: TGTGCCAGCACCACAGGCTCTAATGAAAAACTGTTTTTT

V gene: TRBV2
J gene: TRBJ1-2
clone size: .
D gene: .
CDR3 protein: CASSLKGRGYTF
CDR3 DNA: TGTGCCAGCAGTTTGAAGGGACGTGGCTACACCTTC

V gene: TRBV2
J gene: TRBJ1-6
clone size: .
D gene: .
CDR3 protein: CASSEIRTNSPLHF
CDR3 DNA: TGTGCCAGCAGTGAAATCCGGACAAATTCACCCCTCCACTTT

V gene: TRBV14
J gene: TRBJ1-4
clone size: .
D gene: .
CDR3 protein: CASCQQPATNEKLFF
CDR3 DNA: TGTGCCAGCTGCCAACAGCCGGCTACTAATGAAAAACTGTTTTTT

V gene: TRBV7-3
J gene: TRBJ2-2
clone size: .
D gene: TRBD1
CDR3 protein: CASTLDRGLAGELFF
CDR3 DNA: TGTGCCAGCACCCTGGACAGGGGGCTCGCCGGAGAGCTGTTTTTT

V gene: TRBV25-1
J gene: TRBJ1-2
clone size: .
D gene: .
CDR3 protein: CASSNPGWDYGYTF
CDR3 DNA: TGTGCCAGCAGTAATCCAGGGTGGGACTATGGCTACACCTTC

V gene: TRBV5-6
J gene: TRBJ1-5
clone size: .
D gene: .
CDR3 protein: CASSLGVRGRGNQPQHF
CDR3 DNA: TGTGCCAGCAGCTTGGGTGTTAGGGGTAGGGGTAATCAGCCCCAGCATTTT

V gene: TRBV12-3/TRBV12-4
J gene: TRBJ1-5
clone size: many
D gene: .
CDR3 protein: CASSPGQGLPQHF
CDR3 DNA: TGTGCCAGCAGCCCGGGGCAGGGGCTGCCCCAGCATTTT

V gene: TRBV2
J gene: TRBJ1-3
clone size: few
D gene: .
CDR3 protein: CASSEATAGSSGNTIYF
CDR3 DNA: TGTGCCAGCAGTGAAGCGACGGCAGGGAGCTCTGGAAACACCATATATTTT

V gene: TRBV6-5
J gene: TRBJ2-7
clone size: .
D gene: TRBD1
CDR3 protein: CASMTGQGTYEQYF
CDR3 DNA: TGTGCCAGCATGACGGGACAGGGGACCTACGAGCAGTACTTC

V gene: TRBV7-9
J gene: TRBJ1-5
clone size: .
D gene: TRBD1
CDR3 protein: CASSLVPHRGDHPQHF
CDR3 DNA: TGTGCCAGCAGCTTGGTTCCTCACAGGGGTGATCACCCCCAGCATTTT

V gene: TRBV7-9
J gene: TRBJ2-5
clone size: many
D gene: TRBD1
CDR3 protein: CASSLYDRGSSAAQYF
CDR3 DNA: TGTGCCAGCAGCTTATACGACAGGGGGAGTTCGGCGGCCCAGTACTTC

V gene: TRBV25-1
J gene: TRBJ2-2
clone size: .
D gene: .
CDR3 protein: CASSGAGAHTGELFF
CDR3 DNA: TGTGCCAGCAGTGGAGCAGGGGCGCACACCGGGGAGCTGTTTTTT

V gene: TRBV7-8
J gene: TRBJ2-5
clone size: once
D gene: .
CDR3 protein: CASSTRGAAGQETQYF
CDR3 DNA: TGTGCCAGCAGCACTAGAGGAGCGGCCGGACAAGAGACCCAGTACTTC

V gene: TRBV25-1
J gene: TRBJ2-5
clone size: .
D gene: TRBD1
CDR3 protein: CASSSRQGVETQYF
CDR3 DNA: TGTGCCAGCAGTTCCCGACAGGGGGTGGAGACCCAGTACTTC

V gene: TRBV7-9
J gene: TRBJ1-6
clone size: .
D gene: .
CDR3 protein: CASSLIAHNSPLHF
CDR3 DNA: TGTGCCAGCAGCTTAATAGCCCATAATTCACCCCTCCACTTT

V gene: TRBV7-9
J gene: TRBJ2-7
clone size: few
D gene: .
CDR3 protein: CASSYDGAYGYEQYF
CDR3 DNA: TGTGCCAGCAGCTACGATGGGGCTTACGGCTACGAGCAGTACTTC

V gene: TRBV12-3/TRBV12-4
J gene: TRBJ1-5
clone size: few
D gene: .
CDR3 protein: CASSLSLTSNQPQHF
CDR3 DNA: TGTGCCAGCAGTTTGAGTCTGACTAGCAATCAGCCCCAGCATTTT

V gene: TRBV11-1
J gene: TRBJ1-4
clone size: few
D gene: .
CDR3 protein: CASSFRSVPSPRKGQDEKLFF
CDR3 DNA: TGTGCCAGCAGCTTCCGTAGCGTACCTAGTCCTCGGAAGGGCCAGGATGAAAAACTGTTTTTT

V gene: TRBV7-2
J gene: TRBJ1-3
clone size: many
D gene: .
CDR3 protein: CASSLVVSDPAITIYF
CDR3 DNA: TGTGCCAGCAGCTTAGTGGTGTCGGATCCCGCTATCACCATATATTTT

V gene: TRBV10-3
J gene: TRBJ1-4
clone size: once
D gene: .
CDR3 protein: CASSYRDGGEKLFF
CDR3 DNA: TGTGCCAGCAGTTACAGGGATGGAGGTGAAAAACTGTTTTTT

V gene: TRBV7-2
J gene: TRBJ1-5
clone size: many
D gene: TRBD1
CDR3 protein: CASSAHRGLDQPQHF
CDR3 DNA: TGTGCCAGCAGCGCACACAGGGGGCTGGATCAGCCCCAGCATTTT

V gene: TRBV5-5
J gene: TRBJ2-3
clone size: .
D gene: TRBD2
CDR3 protein: CASSSGLAGVSDTQYF
CDR3 DNA: TGTGCCAGCAGCTCAGGACTAGCGGGAGTGTCAGATACGCAGTATTTT

V gene: TRBV25-1
J gene: TRBJ2-2
clone size: .
D gene: .
CDR3 protein: CASSPDVSGELFF
CDR3 DNA: TGTGCCAGCAGTCCGGACGTCTCCGGGGAGCTGTTTTTT